This TCR beta chain was identified during a study of cytotoxic CD8 clonotypes in ibrutinib-treated CLL. On the study more broadly: Response samples were obtained once patients had received a median about 11 months of treatment, range 6 to 36.

The TCR beta libraries used 1.5 to 2 micrograms of genomic DNA that came from cryopreserved PBMCs. Study results and caveats: Public clonotypes occurred uncommonly; on treatment, they contracted or remained stable. Rising at ibrutinib response, clonality subsequently fell back toward baseline at progression.

Method: immunoSEQ multiplex PCR; TCRdb's copy keeps in-frame clones and lacks some. The sample carries nearly 300,000 clones, 60% to 80% recorded once. Points on this clone: The antigen is undetermined.

The CDR3 is 13 residues long. V lost 5 bases, J lost 4 bases, and 5 bases stayed unmatched. Germline assignment: CDR1 SGHNT and CDR2 YYREEE (reference sequence). The chain carries TRBV5-4 and TRBJ1-1; 7 bases are a match to TRBD1. The clonotype was recovered from a human donor with chronic lymphocytic leukemia. Specimen: PBMCs, collected at disease progression, from a patient treated with ibrutinib. The CDR3 DNA follows: TGTGCCAGCAGTGACACAGGGGCCACTGAAGCTTTCTTT. Translating it yields CASSDTGATEAFF. Filled out from reference TRBV5-4 and TRBJ1-1, the complete variable domain reads ETGVTQSPTHLIKTRGQQVTLRCSSQSGHNTVSWYQQALGQGPQFIFQYYREEENGRGNFPPRFSGLQFPNYSSELNVNALELDDSALYLCASSDTGATEAFFGQGTRLTVV.